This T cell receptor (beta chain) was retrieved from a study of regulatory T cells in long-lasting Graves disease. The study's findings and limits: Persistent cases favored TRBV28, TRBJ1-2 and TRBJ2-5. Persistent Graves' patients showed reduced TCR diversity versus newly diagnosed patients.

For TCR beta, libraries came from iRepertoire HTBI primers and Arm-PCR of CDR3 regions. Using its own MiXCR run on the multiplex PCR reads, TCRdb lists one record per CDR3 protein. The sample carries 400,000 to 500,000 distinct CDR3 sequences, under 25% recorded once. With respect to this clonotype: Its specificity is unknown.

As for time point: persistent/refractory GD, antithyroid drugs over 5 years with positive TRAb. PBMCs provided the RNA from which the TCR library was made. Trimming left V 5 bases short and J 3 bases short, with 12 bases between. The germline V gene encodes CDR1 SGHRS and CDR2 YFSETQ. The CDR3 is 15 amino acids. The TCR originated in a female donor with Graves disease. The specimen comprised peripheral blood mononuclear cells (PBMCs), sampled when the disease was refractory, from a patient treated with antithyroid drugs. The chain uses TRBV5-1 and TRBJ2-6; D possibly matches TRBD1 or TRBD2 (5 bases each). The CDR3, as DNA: TGCGCCAGCAGTGGGGGTCCGGTTGGGGCCAACGTCCTGACTTTC. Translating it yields CASSGGPVGANVLTF.